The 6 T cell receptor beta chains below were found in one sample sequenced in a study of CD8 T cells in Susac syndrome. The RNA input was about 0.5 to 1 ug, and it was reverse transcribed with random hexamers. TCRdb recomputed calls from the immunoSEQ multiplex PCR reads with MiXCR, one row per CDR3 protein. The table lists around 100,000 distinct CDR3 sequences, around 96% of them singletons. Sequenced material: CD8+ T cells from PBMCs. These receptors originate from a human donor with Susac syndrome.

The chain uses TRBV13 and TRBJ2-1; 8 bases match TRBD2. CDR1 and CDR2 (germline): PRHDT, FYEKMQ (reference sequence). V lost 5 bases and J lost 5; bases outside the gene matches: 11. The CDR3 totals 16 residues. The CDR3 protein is CASSTGGRSTNNEQFF. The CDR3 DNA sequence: TGTGCCAGCAGCACGGGGGGGCGGTCCACGAACAATGAGCAGTTCTTC.

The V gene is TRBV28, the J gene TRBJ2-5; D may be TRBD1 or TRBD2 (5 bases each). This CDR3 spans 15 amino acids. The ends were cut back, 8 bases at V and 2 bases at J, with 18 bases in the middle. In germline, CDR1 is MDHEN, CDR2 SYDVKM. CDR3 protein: CASSGASLTQETQYF. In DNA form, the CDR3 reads TGTGCCAGCTCCGGGGCCTCACTCACTCAAGAGACCCAGTACTTC.

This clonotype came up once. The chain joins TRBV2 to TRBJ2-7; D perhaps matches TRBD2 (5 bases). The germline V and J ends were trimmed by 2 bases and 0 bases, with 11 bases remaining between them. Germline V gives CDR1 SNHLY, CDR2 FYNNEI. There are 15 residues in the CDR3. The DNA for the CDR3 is TGTGCCAGCAGTGAATCGGGGTTCCTCTCCTACGAGCAGTACTTC. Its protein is CASSESGFLSYEQYF.

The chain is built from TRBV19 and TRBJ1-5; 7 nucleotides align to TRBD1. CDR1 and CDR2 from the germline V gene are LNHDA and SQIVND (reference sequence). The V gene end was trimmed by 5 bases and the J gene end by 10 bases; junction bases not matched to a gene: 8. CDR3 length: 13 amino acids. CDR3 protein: CASSQDREQPQHF. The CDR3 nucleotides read TGTGCCAGTAGTCAAGACAGGGAACAACCCCAGCATTTT.

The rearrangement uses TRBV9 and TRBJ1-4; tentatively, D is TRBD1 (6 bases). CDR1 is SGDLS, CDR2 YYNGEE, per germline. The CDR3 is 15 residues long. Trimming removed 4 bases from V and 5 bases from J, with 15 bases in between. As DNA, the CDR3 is TGTGCCAGCAGCTTCCAGACAGGCGGAAATGAAAAACTGTTTTTT. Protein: CASSFQTGGNEKLFF.

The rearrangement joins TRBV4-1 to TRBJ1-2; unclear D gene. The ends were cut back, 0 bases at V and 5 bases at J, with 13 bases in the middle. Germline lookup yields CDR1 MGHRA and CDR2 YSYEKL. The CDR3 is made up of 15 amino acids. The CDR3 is CASSQEVSIGYGYTF. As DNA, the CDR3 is TGCGCCAGCAGCCAAGAAGTGTCGATAGGGTATGGCTACACCTTC.